This passage covers 13 T cell receptor beta chains from one sample sequenced in a study of T cells in Graves' hyperthyroidism and ophthalmopathy. Amplification targeted TCR beta CDR3 regions from RNA transcripts. An initial round of RT-PCR targeting the TCR CDR3 relied on the HTBI primer set. TCRdb itself ran the multiplex PCR reads through MiXCR, one entry per CDR3 protein. The table lists 660,000 or so distinct CDR3 sequences, roughly 46% of them singletons, with more than 7% in the top ten. Specimen: peripheral blood or thyroid tissue (not recorded which). These receptors all stem from an adult man with Graves' disease, either hyperthyroidism or ophthalmopathy (not recorded which).

Concerning this clonotype: The final CDR3 position lacks the conserved phenylalanine or tryptophan, pointing to a likely read error. The J gene is TRBJ2-7, the V gene TRBV15; 8 bases fit TRBD2. CDR1 is LNHNV, CDR2 YYDKDF, per germline (reference sequence). The CDR3 has 15 residues. DNA of the CDR3: TGTGGCACCAGCAGAGCGGGGGAGGGCTACGTCGAGCAGTACCTC. Its protein product is CGTSRAGEGYVEQYL.

This clonotype has at least ten counts. V and J are TRBV10-3 and TRBJ2-7; 9 positions match TRBD1. The CDR3 sequence is 13 residues long. CDR1 ENHRY and CDR2 SYGVKD come from the germline V gene. The V gene end was trimmed by 10 bases and the J gene end by 7 bases; junction bases not matched to a gene: 11. The CDR3 reads CATGTGTVEEQYF. CDR3 nucleotide sequence: TGTGCCACCGGGACAGGGACCGTCGAGGAGCAGTACTTC.

A word on this clonotype: The junction differs from germline at one of its ends, possibly a read error. V is TRBV2 and J is TRBJ1-2, with D uncertain. Germline values: CDR1 SNHLY, CDR2 FYNNEI. This CDR3 has 14 residues. In nucleotides, the CDR3 is TGTGCCATCAGTCTCCGGATCCCCTCTGAAGGCTACACCTTC. Its translation is CAISLRIPSEGYTF.

J is TRBJ2-5 and V is TRBV7-2; D is possibly TRBD1 (7 bases). V gave up 6 bases and J gave up 1 base, with 15 bases separating them. This CDR3 comprises 15 residues. Germline values: CDR1 SGHTA, CDR2 FQGNSA. In DNA, the CDR3 is TGTGCCAGCAGTGAAGCTCAGGGGGGCCAAGAGACCCAGTACTTC. Protein: CASSEAQGGQETQYF.

This clonotype has more than one count but fewer than ten. CDR3 sequence reads: CASSLGKQVSGELFF. Here the CDR3 DNA reads TGTGCCAGCAGCTTAGGGAAACAGGTTTCCGGGGAGCTGTTTTTT. This chain joins TRBV7-9 and TRBJ2-2; possibly TRBD1 for D (5 bases). CDR3 length equals 15 residues. In germline, CDR1 is SEHNR, CDR2 FQNEAQ (reference sequence). V was clipped by 1 base and J by 6 bases, with 12 bases between them.

There are a few counts of this clonotype. This chain joins TRBV7-8 and TRBJ1-1, with TRBD1 matching over 7 bases. The CDR3 is 16 amino acids. The V segment lost 6 bases and the J segment 6 bases; nucleotides outside the gene matches: 16. Germline V gene data show CDR1 as SGHVS and CDR2 as FQNEAQ. The CDR3 sequence is CASSNDRVVKGPEAFF. The CDR3 DNA follows: TGTGCCAGCAGTAACGACAGGGTAGTAAAGGGGCCTGAAGCTTTCTTT.

The genes are TRBV29-1 and TRBJ2-3; D may be TRBD1 (6 bases). Germline-derived CDR1 and CDR2 are SQVTM and ANQGSEA. V lost 4 bases and J lost 6, with 11 bases in between. The CDR3 covers 12 residues. The CDR3 region has the DNA TGCAGCGTTGCTCCAGGGGAGGATACGCAGTATTTT. Protein product: CSVAPGEDTQYF.

The rearrangement uses TRBV2 and TRBJ1-1, with D unclear. V lost 8 bases, J lost 3 bases, and 13 bases lay in between. This CDR3 is 13 amino acids long. Germline loops: CDR1 SNHLY, CDR2 FYNNEI. The CDR3 spells CASLAWGDTEAFF. The CDR3 DNA is TGTGCCAGCTTAGCGTGGGGAGACACTGAAGCTTTCTTT.

The sample holds a few counts of this clonotype. The J gene is TRBJ1-4, the V gene TRBV12-3 or TRBV12-4; a possible D gene is TRBD1 (6 bases). CDR3 length equals 14 residues. The V and J ends lost 8 bases and 1 base respectively, with 11 bases between them. The CDR3 loop reads CASGEQGTNEKLFF. The CDR3, as DNA: TGTGCCAGCGGGGAACAGGGAACTAATGAAAAACTGTTTTTT.

This rearrangement joins TRBV12-3 or TRBV12-4 to TRBJ2-7, with D perhaps assigned TRBD1 or TRBD2 (6 bases each). V was cut by 8 bases and J by 1 base, with 15 bases left in between. The CDR3 contains 14 residues. CDR3 nucleotide sequence: TGTGCCAGCTGGACCCCGGGGGCGTCCTACGAGCAGTACTTC. Protein sequence: CASWTPGASYEQYF.

This clonotype occurred many times. The chain joins TRBV24-1 to TRBJ1-1; D is perhaps TRBD1 (5 bases). The germline gives CDR1 KGHDR, CDR2 SFDVKD. The CDR3 extends over 13 amino acids. Trimming removed 4 bases from V and 6 bases from J, with 11 bases in between. The CDR3 nucleotides read TGTGCCACCAGTGACCAGGGTAGGGCTGAAGCTTTCTTT. Translation: CATSDQGRAEAFF.

This clonotype was counted at least ten times. The J gene is TRBJ2-5, the V gene TRBV24-1, with D unresolved. Trimming took 0 bases from V and 5 from J, leaving 9 bases between them. CDR1 KGHDR and CDR2 SFDVKD come from the germline V gene. The CDR3 loop spans 14 amino acids. CDR3 residues: CATSDLQEHETQYF. CDR3 nucleotides: TGTGCCACCAGTGATTTGCAAGAGCATGAGACCCAGTACTTC.

V gene TRBV6-5 combines with J gene TRBJ2-6, with 7 bases aligning to TRBD1. Germline loops: CDR1 MNHEY, CDR2 SVGAGI. CDR3 size: 15 residues. V trimming: 6 bases; J trimming: 4 bases; junction bases outside the gene matches: 6. CDR3 nucleotide sequence: TGTGCCAGCAGCCCCGAGGACAGGGGGGCCAACGTCCTGACTTTC. It encodes CASSPEDRGANVLTF.